The T cell receptor (beta chain) described here comes from a study of regulatory T cells in long-lasting Graves disease. Construction of TCR beta libraries relied on iRepertoire HTBI primers and on Arm-PCR targeting CDR3 regions. MiXCR, run by TCRdb on the multiplex PCR reads, gives a single entry per CDR3 protein. The sample records about 420,000 distinct CDR3 sequences, less than 20% being singletons. Described time point: newly diagnosed GD, antithyroid drugs for less than 3 months. From RNA extracted from PBMCs, the TCR library was made. This clonotype occurred a few times. These records were also assigned to another study, of T cells in Graves' hyperthyroidism and ophthalmopathy.

The material was peripheral blood mononuclear cells (PBMCs), obtained at new diagnosis, from a patient treated with antithyroid drugs. This receptor was taken from a woman aged 18-30 years with Graves disease.

CDR3 DNA: TGCGCCAGCAGCTTGGCCAAAGAGCAGTTCTTC. Amino acid sequence: CASSLAKEQFF. The chain is built from TRBV5-1 and TRBJ2-1; no firm D call. Germline V CDR1 and CDR2: SGHRS, YFSETQ. V was clipped by 0 bases and J by 10 bases, with 5 bases between them. The CDR3 covers 11 residues.